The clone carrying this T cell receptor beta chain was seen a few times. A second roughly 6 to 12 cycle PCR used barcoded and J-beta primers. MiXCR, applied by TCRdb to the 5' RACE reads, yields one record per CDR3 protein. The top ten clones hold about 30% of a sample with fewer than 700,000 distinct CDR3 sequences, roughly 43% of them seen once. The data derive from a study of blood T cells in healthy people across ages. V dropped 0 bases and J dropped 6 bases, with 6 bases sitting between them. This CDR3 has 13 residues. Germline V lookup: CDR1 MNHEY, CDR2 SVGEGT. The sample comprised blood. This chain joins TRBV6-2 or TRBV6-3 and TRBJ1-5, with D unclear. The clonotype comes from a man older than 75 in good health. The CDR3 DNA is TGTGCCAGCAGTTACTCGAAGTCTCAGCCCCAGCATTTT. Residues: CASSYSKSQPQHF.